One sample yielded the 32 T cell receptor beta chains listed below, sequenced in a study of regulatory T cells in long-lasting Graves disease. To make TCR beta libraries, researchers used iRepertoire HTBI primers and Arm-PCR of CDR3 regions. TCRdb fed the multiplex PCR reads into MiXCR, producing one record per CDR3 protein. The top ten hold around 24% of the sample, which has around 400,000 distinct CDR3 sequences, 23% seen once. Time point given: persistent/refractory GD, antithyroid drugs over 5 years with positive TRAb. PBMCs were the source of the RNA used for TCR sequencing. The sample here was peripheral blood mononuclear cells (PBMCs), taken when the disease was refractory, from a patient treated with antithyroid drugs. The receptors shown here come from a female donor with Graves disease.

In this sample, this clonotype turned up a few times. The CDR3, as DNA: TGTGCCAGCAGTCCTCTGTATAATCAGCCCCAGCATTTT. Translation: CASSPLYNQPQHF. V usage is TRBV27 and J usage is TRBJ1-5, with D uncertain. The CDR3 is made up of 13 amino acids. The germline V gene encodes CDR1 MNHEY and CDR2 SMNVEV (reference sequence). Between the trimmed V and J ends, which lost 5 bases and 4 bases, there was a span of 9 bases.

V gene TRBV5-5 combines with J gene TRBJ1-5; no clear D gene. The CDR3 is 16 residues long. Trimming cost V 0 bases and J 1 base, with 11 bases left between them. Germline CDR1 reads SGHKS; CDR2 reads YYEKEE (reference sequence). In nucleotides, the CDR3 is TGTGCCAGCAGCTTGGGTCCAGCTGGGAGCAATCAGCCCCAGCATTTT. It translates to CASSLGPAGSNQPQHF.

This clonotype turned up a few times. The gene calls are TRBV4-3 and TRBJ1-1; 7 bases are shared with TRBD1. This CDR3 is built from 13 residues. The V gene end was trimmed by 1 base and the J gene end by 7 bases; junction bases not matched to a gene: 3. Germline assignment: CDR1 LGHNA and CDR2 YSLEER. The CDR3 DNA follows: TGCGCCAGCAGCCAAGGCCGGGACAGTGAAGCTTTCTTT. This gives the protein CASSQGRDSEAFF.

This chain uses TRBV9 with TRBJ2-1; D uncertain. CDR3 length: 15 amino acids. V dropped 0 bases and J dropped 8 bases, with 15 bases sitting between them. CDR1 and CDR2 (germline): SGDLS, YYNGEE. CDR3 DNA: TGTGCCAGCAGCGTAGGTCGGGCTATCGGCTATGAGCAGTTCTTC. It translates to CASSVGRAIGYEQFF. The variable domain in full, with the rest retrieved from reference TRBV9 and TRBJ2-1, is DSGVTQTPKHLITATGQRVTLRCSPRSGDLSVYWYQQSLDQGLQFLIQYYNGEERAKGNILERFSAQQFPDLHSELNLSSLELGDSALYFCASSVGRAIGYEQFFGPGTRLTVL.

In DNA form, the CDR3 reads TGCGCCAGCAGCCGCGGACAGACGAACACCGGGGAGCTGTTTTTT. It encodes CASSRGQTNTGELFF. The chain recombines TRBV4-1 with TRBJ2-2; TRBD1 is a possible D gene (6 bases). Trimming pared 4 bases from V and 0 bases from J, leaving 9 bases between. There are 15 residues in the CDR3. The V gene's germline CDR1 is MGHRA and CDR2 YSYEKL.

This clonotype was counted a few times. The V call is TRBV19, the J call TRBJ2-7, with 8 nucleotides matching TRBD2. From germline, CDR1 is LNHDA and CDR2 SQIVND (reference sequence). V lost 4 bases and J lost 5; bases outside the gene matches: 10. This CDR3 is built from 15 residues. The CDR3: CASSTGAGGFDEQYF. CDR3 DNA sequence: TGTGCCAGTAGTACCGGGGCGGGAGGATTCGACGAGCAGTACTTC. Full variable domain (rest looked up from reference TRBV19 and TRBJ2-7): DGGITQSPKYLFRKEGQNVTLSCEQNLNHDAMYWYRQDPGQGLRLIYYSQIVNDFQKGDIAEGYSVSREKKESFPLTVTSAQKNPTAFYLCASSTGAGGFDEQYFGPGTRLTVT.

This clonotype was counted ten times or more. The chain couples TRBV3-1 to TRBJ2-7; D is undetermined. Germline lookup yields CDR1 LGHDT and CDR2 YNNKEL (reference sequence). The V end lost 3 bases, the J end lost 6 bases, and 21 bases lay between the germline ends. The length of the CDR3 is 16 residues. This CDR3 is CASSQLPGPSPREQYF. The CDR3, as DNA: TGTGCCAGCAGCCAGCTTCCGGGCCCTAGTCCCCGCGAGCAGTACTTC.

The chain combines TRBV15 with TRBJ1-5, with TRBD1 matching 9 bases. This CDR3 is 15 amino acids long. V trimming: 5 bases; J trimming: 6 bases; junction bases outside the gene matches: 8. Looked up from germline, CDR1 is LNHNV and CDR2 is YYDKDF (reference sequence). CDR3 DNA: TGTGCCACCAGCGGGGGACAGGGTTTGGGTCAGCCCCAGCATTTT. Translation: CATSGGQGLGQPQHF. The full variable domain, rest sourced from reference TRBV15 and TRBJ1-5, is DAMVIQNPRYQVTQFGKPVTLSCSQTLNHNVMYWYQQKSSQAPKLLFHYYDKDFNNEADTPDNFQSRRPNTSFCFLDIRSPGLGDTAMYLCATSGGQGLGQPQHFGDGTRLSIL.

This clonotype was recorded at least ten times. The rearrangement joins TRBV5-8 to TRBJ2-7, with 7 bases fitting TRBD2. Trimming cost V 4 bases and J 2 bases; bases outside gene matches: 9. CDR1 and CDR2 from the germline V gene are SGHTS and YDEGEE. The CDR3 is 15 residues long. The CDR3 region is CASSRDGTTTYEQYF. The CDR3 DNA follows: TGTGCCAGCAGCAGAGACGGGACTACCACCTACGAGCAGTACTTC.

In its sample, this clonotype was seen many times. J is TRBJ2-5 and V is TRBV27, with D unclear. Germline assignment: CDR1 MNHEY and CDR2 SMNVEV (reference sequence). V gave up 5 bases and J gave up 5 bases, with 18 bases separating them. The CDR3 totals 15 residues. For the CDR3, the DNA is TGTGCCAGCAGTCCTCTGTTCGGTCCTGGGGAGACCCAGTACTTC. This gives the protein CASSPLFGPGETQYF.

In its sample, this clonotype was seen many times. The chain uses TRBV13 and TRBJ2-7; TRBD2 aligns across 8 bases. After removal of 5 bases from V and 3 bases from J, the junction contained 9 bases not matched to a gene. CDR3 length: 15 residues. Germline CDR1 and CDR2: PRHDT and FYEKMQ (reference sequence). Here the CDR3 DNA reads TGTGCCAGCAGCCCCGTCGGGAGGGCCATCTACGAGCAGTACTTC. Translating it yields CASSPVGRAIYEQYF.

The CDR3 spells CASSAGTSGRANEQYF. Written as DNA, the CDR3 is TGTGCCAGCAGCGCCGGGACTAGCGGGAGGGCCAACGAGCAGTACTTC. V gene TRBV9 combines with J gene TRBJ2-7; 16 bases agree with TRBD2. J gave up 5 bases and V 3 bases, and 5 bases lay outside the gene matches. The CDR3 is 16 residues long. Germline CDR1 is SGDLS and CDR2 is YYNGEE.

This sequence joins TRBV7-3 and TRBJ2-1; maybe TRBD2 (7 bases). Germline V gives CDR1 SGHTA, CDR2 FQGTGA. Trimming took off 5 bases at V and 10 bases at J, with 21 bases between the two ends. The CDR3 runs to 15 residues. The CDR3 is CASSRGGGSTGEQFF. The CDR3 DNA follows: TGTGCCAGCAGCCGGGGAGGGGGTAGCACGGGAGAGCAGTTCTTC.

The V call is TRBV28, the J call TRBJ2-2, with 7 bases that match TRBD2. The J segment lost 3 bases and the V segment lost 2 bases, leaving 12 bases of the junction unmatched. The V gene's germline CDR1 is MDHEN and CDR2 SYDVKM. The CDR3 consists of 18 residues. CDR3 loop: CASSLPSSLRGYTGELFF. For the CDR3, the DNA is TGTGCCAGCAGTTTACCCAGTTCGTTGCGGGGGTACACCGGGGAGCTGTTTTTT.

V is TRBV4-2 and J is TRBJ1-2, with 10 bases lining up with TRBD1. This CDR3 contains 18 residues. V dropped 0 bases and J dropped 7; count of bases not matched to a gene: 14. Germline V lookup: CDR1 LGHNA, CDR2 YNFKEQ. The DNA of the CDR3 is TGTGCCAGCAGCCAAGATCTTTTGACAGGGGGCGTCTCGAGTGGCTACACCTTC. This encodes CASSQDLLTGGVSSGYTF.

About this clonotype: This may be a read error: a much more frequent sequence differs by one nucleotide. The chain is built from TRBV11-3 and TRBJ2-2; D is uncertain. The V gene lost 5 bases and the J gene lost 7 bases, with 8 bases spanning the gap. This CDR3 has 12 amino acids. Germline loops: CDR1 SGHNT, CDR2 YENEEA. DNA of the CDR3: TGTGCCAGCAGCCGGAGATTCGGGGAGCTGTTTTTT. Its translation is CASSRRFGELFF.

This clonotype was observed at least ten times. The chain's CDR3 is CASSQRPQGLEDEKLFF. In nucleotides, the CDR3 is TGTGCCAGCAGCCAACGACCTCAGGGATTAGAGGATGAAAAACTGTTTTTT. The chain links TRBV28 to TRBJ1-4, with D maybe TRBD1 (5 bases). Germline V gene lookup returns CDR1 MDHEN and CDR2 SYDVKM. This CDR3 contains 17 residues. V lost 6 bases, J lost 6 bases, and 23 bases lay in between.

This chain connects TRBV28 to TRBJ2-1, with 9 bases fitting TRBD1. Germline CDR1 and CDR2: MDHEN and SYDVKM. J lost 7 bases, V lost 7 bases, and 11 bases had no gene match. This CDR3 has 15 amino acids. The chain's CDR3 is CASIPGQGSLNEQFF. The CDR3 coding sequence is TGTGCCAGCATCCCGGGACAGGGCTCGTTGAATGAGCAGTTCTTC.

In its sample, this clonotype was seen many times. The V and J genes are TRBV12-3 or TRBV12-4 and TRBJ2-5, with no clear D. V was trimmed by 5 bases and J by 2 bases, leaving 12 bases between them. The CDR3 extends over 14 amino acids. The CDR3 bases are TGTGCCAGCAGTGACCGCCCGATGCAAGAGACCCAGTACTTC. This codes for CASSDRPMQETQYF.

This clonotype was observed once. The chain is built from TRBV13 and TRBJ1-1, with 7 bases lining up with TRBD1. The junction had 10 bases not matched to a gene; V was cut back by 5 bases and J by 1 base. Germline CDR1 PRHDT, CDR2 FYEKMQ (reference sequence). The CDR3 has 16 residues. The CDR3 loop is CASSPNRGNRNTEAFF. CDR3 in DNA: TGTGCCAGCAGCCCAAACAGGGGTAATAGGAACACTGAAGCTTTCTTT.

This clonotype has just a few counts. The chain is built from TRBV12-3 or TRBV12-4 and TRBJ1-3; TRBD1 is a possible D gene (5 bases). This CDR3 has 17 amino acids. Deletions cut 5 bases from V and 0 bases from J, with 17 bases between. The CDR3 reads CASSMTVLTSSGNTIYF. Written as DNA, the CDR3 is TGTGCCAGCAGTATGACAGTTCTTACGAGCTCTGGAAACACCATATATTTT.

This chain joins TRBV19 and TRBJ1-1, with D perhaps TRBD1 (6 bases). Germline V gene sequence: CDR1 LNHDA, CDR2 SQIVND (reference sequence). V lost 5 bases to trimming and J lost 4 bases, with 17 bases between them. CDR3 length: 15 residues. CDR3 in DNA: TGTGCCAGTAGTGCCCCACAGGGCTGGGGCACTGAAGCTTTCTTT. The encoded protein is CASSAPQGWGTEAFF. Full variable domain (remainder filled in from reference TRBV19 and TRBJ1-1): DGGITQSPKYLFRKEGQNVTLSCEQNLNHDAMYWYRQDPGQGLRLIYYSQIVNDFQKGDIAEGYSVSREKKESFPLTVTSAQKNPTAFYLCASSAPQGWGTEAFFGQGTRLTVV.

This chain uses TRBV19 with TRBJ2-1; 8 positions agree with TRBD2. The length of the CDR3 is 17 residues. With V trimmed by 3 bases and J by 8 bases, 15 bases remained unmatched. Germline V gene lookup returns CDR1 LNHDA and CDR2 SQIVND (reference sequence). CDR3 nucleotide sequence: TGTGCCAGTAGTATGGGGCGGGGCGGGAGGTATGGGGATGAGCAGTTCTTC. Protein product: CASSMGRGGRYGDEQFF.

The chain recombines TRBV18 with TRBJ1-1; D may be TRBD1 (6 bases). Trimming cost V 4 bases and J 4 bases, with 10 bases left between them. Germline values: CDR1 KGHSH, CDR2 LQKENI. This CDR3 spans 13 amino acids. CDR3 coding DNA: TGTGCCAGCTCACACGACAGGAGCACTGAAGCTTTCTTT. As protein: CASSHDRSTEAFF.

This clonotype was observed many times. V and J are TRBV2 and TRBJ2-3, with D tentatively TRBD1 (6 bases). Trimming pared 6 bases from V and 3 bases from J, leaving 19 bases between. The CDR3 contains 16 residues. Germline CDR1 SNHLY, CDR2 FYNNEI. The CDR3 loop is CASSVQGRIVTDTQYF. The CDR3 DNA reads as TGTGCCAGCAGCGTACAGGGTAGGATTGTAACAGATACGCAGTATTTT.

This chain connects TRBV24-1 to TRBJ2-1; 9 bases match TRBD1. Per germline, CDR1 KGHDR and CDR2 SFDVKD. CDR3 length: 17 residues. Unmatched junction bases numbered 10, after V lost 0 bases and J lost 8 bases. CDR3 protein: CATSDLAEGQGLHEQFF. The CDR3 DNA reads TGTGCCACCAGTGATTTGGCCGAGGGACAGGGTCTACATGAGCAGTTCTTC.

This clonotype has ten or more counts. This chain connects TRBV30 to TRBJ1-1; no reliable D call. Looked up from germline, CDR1 is GTSNPN and CDR2 is SVGIG (reference sequence). Between the trimmed V and J ends, which lost 2 bases and 6 bases, there was a span of 13 bases. CDR3 length equals 13 residues. The CDR3 region has the DNA TGTGCCTGGAGTCGTCAAGGACCTCCTGAAGCTTTCTTT. This gives the protein CAWSRQGPPEAFF. The full variable domain, its missing parts supplied by reference TRBV30 and TRBJ1-1, is SQTIHQWPATLVQPVGSPLSLECTVEGTSNPNLYWYRQAAGRGLQLLFYSVGIGQISSEVPQNLSASRPQDRQFILSSKKLLLSDSGFYLCAWSRQGPPEAFFGQGTRLTVV.

This clonotype showed up many times. The chain couples TRBV28 to TRBJ2-7; 12 bases fit TRBD2. This CDR3 has 14 residues. V shed 7 bases and J 10 bases; nucleotides not matched to a gene: 11. Germline CDR1 MDHEN, CDR2 SYDVKM. CDR3 region: CASNPGTSGWNQYF. CDR3 DNA sequence: TGTGCCAGCAATCCTGGGACTAGCGGGTGGAACCAGTACTTC.

In this sample, this clonotype turned up a few times. The chain is built from TRBV7-3 and TRBJ2-2; maybe TRBD1 (6 bases). CDR3 length: 15 amino acids. V shed 5 bases and J shed 5 bases, with 15 bases lying between them. Germline V gives CDR1 SGHTA, CDR2 FQGTGA. The CDR3 sequence is CASSISQGRTGELFF. In DNA form, the CDR3 reads TGTGCCAGCAGCATATCTCAGGGGAGAACCGGGGAGCTGTTTTTT.

This clonotype was found many times. CDR3 amino acids: CASSFDRVGNQPQHF. The CDR3 DNA sequence: TGTGCCAGCAGTTTTGACAGGGTAGGAAATCAGCCCCAGCATTTT. This chain uses TRBV28 with TRBJ1-5; 7 bases align to TRBD1. Germline CDR1 reads MDHEN; CDR2 reads SYDVKM. CDR3 length: 15 amino acids. Trimming at V came to 3 bases and at J to 4 bases, leaving 6 bases not matched to a gene.

This clonotype was found many times. CDR3 in DNA: TGTGCCAGCTCCCAGCGGGAGGGCCGCAACACCGGGGAGCTGTTTTTT. Protein: CASSQREGRNTGELFF. The chain combines TRBV2 with TRBJ2-2; TRBD2 matches at 10 bases. The germline V gene has CDR1 SNHLY and CDR2 FYNNEI. This CDR3 region has 16 residues. The junction had 8 bases not matched to a gene; V was cut back by 8 bases and J by 2 bases.

This clonotype was seen ten or more times. The V call is TRBV12-3 or TRBV12-4, the J call TRBJ2-5, with TRBD2 as a possible D gene (6 bases). The V end was cut by 4 bases, the J end by 5 bases, with 11 bases between. CDR3 length equals 13 residues. The DNA of the CDR3 is TGTGCCAGCAGTTCCAATGGGGGGGAGACCCAGTACTTC. Residues: CASSSNGGETQYF.